The 5 T cell receptor beta chains below all came from one sample that was sequenced in a study of blood T cell repertoires in COVID-19. Sequencing used immunoSEQ multiplex PCR; TCRdb keeps in-frame clones, though not all of them. Among about 180,000 clones listed, less than 90% were seen once. Material for sequencing was peripheral blood. These receptors were collected from a man in his sixties or seventies with active or convalescent COVID-19.

The chain couples TRBV19 to TRBJ1-2; the D gene is possibly TRBD1 (5 bases). The CDR3 has 13 residues. V shed 4 bases and J shed 4 bases, with 10 bases lying between them. Germline CDR1 is LNHDA and CDR2 is SQIVND (reference sequence). The CDR3 spells CASSNRGLYGYTF. The CDR3 DNA follows: TGTGCCAGTAGTAATCGGGGACTCTATGGCTACACCTTC. Drawing the rest from reference TRBV19 and TRBJ1-2, the complete variable domain is DGGITQSPKYLFRKEGQNVTLSCEQNLNHDAMYWYRQDPGQGLRLIYYSQIVNDFQKGDIAEGYSVSREKKESFPLTVTSAQKNPTAFYLCASSNRGLYGYTFGSGTRLTVV.

The chain links TRBV29-1 to TRBJ2-7; 8 bases align to TRBD1. The CDR3 consists of 14 residues. V trimming: 6 bases; J trimming: 6 bases; junction bases outside the gene matches: 13. Germline CDR1 and CDR2: SQVTM and ANQGSEA. Here the CDR3 reads CSVVGWAGGTEQYF. As DNA, the CDR3 is TGCAGCGTCGTGGGGTGGGCAGGGGGCACCGAGCAGTACTTC.

The gene calls are TRBV15 and TRBJ1-1, with TRBD1 as a possible D gene (6 bases). This CDR3 region has 14 residues. Per germline, CDR1 LNHNV and CDR2 YYDKDF (reference sequence). The ends were cut back, 0 bases at V and 8 bases at J, with 13 bases in the middle. CDR3 protein: CATSRERDTPEAFF. The CDR3 region has the DNA TGTGCCACCAGCAGAGAGAGGGACACCCCCGAAGCTTTCTTT.

This sequence joins TRBV27 and TRBJ1-5, with 9 bases aligning to TRBD1. This CDR3 region has 16 residues. The V gene's germline CDR1 is MNHEY and CDR2 SMNVEV (reference sequence). V was clipped by 5 bases and J by 2 bases; unmatched bases: 7. The CDR3 DNA reads TGTGCCAGCAGTCCCTGGGGACAGGGAGGCAATCAGCCCCAGCATTTT. Amino acids: CASSPWGQGGNQPQHF.

The genes are TRBV4-3 and TRBJ1-2; D gene ambiguous. Germline-derived CDR1 and CDR2 are LGHNA and YSLEER. The CDR3 contains 15 residues. Trimming cost V 2 bases and J 2 bases, with 12 bases left between them. CDR3 coding DNA: TGCGCCAGCAGCCAACGGCAGGATCCAAACTATGGCTACACCTTC. As protein: CASSQRQDPNYGYTF.